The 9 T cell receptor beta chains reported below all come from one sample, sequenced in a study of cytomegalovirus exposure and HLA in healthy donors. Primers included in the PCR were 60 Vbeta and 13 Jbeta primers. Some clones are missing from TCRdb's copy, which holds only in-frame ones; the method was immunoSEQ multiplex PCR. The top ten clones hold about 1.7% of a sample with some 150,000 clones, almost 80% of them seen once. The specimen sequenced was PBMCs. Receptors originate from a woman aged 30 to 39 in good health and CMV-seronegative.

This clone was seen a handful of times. Here the CDR3 reads CASTQTLNTEAFF. In nucleotides, the CDR3 is TGCGCCAGCACCCAGACTCTGAACACTGAAGCTTTCTTT. The chain recombines TRBV5-1 with TRBJ1-1; unclear D gene. The CDR3 contains 13 residues. Germline values: CDR1 SGHRS, CDR2 YFSETQ. V shed 6 bases and J shed 0 bases, with 9 bases lying between them.

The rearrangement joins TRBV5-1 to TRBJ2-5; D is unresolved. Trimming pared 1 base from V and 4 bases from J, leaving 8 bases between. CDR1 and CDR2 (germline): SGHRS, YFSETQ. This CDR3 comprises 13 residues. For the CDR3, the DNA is TGCGCCAGCAGCTTGCTCTTCCCAGAGACCCAGTACTTC. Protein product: CASSLLFPETQYF.

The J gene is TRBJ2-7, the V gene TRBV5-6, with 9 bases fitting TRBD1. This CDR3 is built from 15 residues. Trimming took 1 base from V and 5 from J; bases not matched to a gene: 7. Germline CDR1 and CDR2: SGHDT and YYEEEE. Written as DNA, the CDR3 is TGTGCCAGCAGCTTGCCCCAACAGGGGGCCCACGAGCAGTACTTC. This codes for CASSLPQQGAHEQYF.

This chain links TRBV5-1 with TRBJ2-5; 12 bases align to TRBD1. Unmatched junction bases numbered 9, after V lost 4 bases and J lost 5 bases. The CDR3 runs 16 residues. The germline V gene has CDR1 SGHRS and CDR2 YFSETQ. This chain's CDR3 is CASSPTGTGGLETQYF. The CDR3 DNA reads TGCGCCAGCAGCCCAACCGGGACAGGGGGCCTTGAGACCCAGTACTTC.

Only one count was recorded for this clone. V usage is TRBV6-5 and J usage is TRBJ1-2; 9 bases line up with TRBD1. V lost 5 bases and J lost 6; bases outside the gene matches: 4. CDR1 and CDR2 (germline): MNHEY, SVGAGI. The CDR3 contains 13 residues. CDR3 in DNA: TGTGCCAGCAGTGCGGACAGGGGTAATGGCTACACCTTC. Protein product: CASSADRGNGYTF.

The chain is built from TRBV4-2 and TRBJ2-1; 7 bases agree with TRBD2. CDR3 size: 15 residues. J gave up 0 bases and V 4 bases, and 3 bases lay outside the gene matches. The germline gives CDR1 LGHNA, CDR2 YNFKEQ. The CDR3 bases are TGTGCCAGCAGCCCGCGGGGGAGCTCCTACAATGAGCAGTTCTTC. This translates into CASSPRGSSYNEQFF.

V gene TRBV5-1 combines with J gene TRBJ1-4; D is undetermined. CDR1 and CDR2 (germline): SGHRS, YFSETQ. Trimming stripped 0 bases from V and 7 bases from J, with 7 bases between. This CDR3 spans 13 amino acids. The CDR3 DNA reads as TGCGCCAGCAGCTTGGCCGGTGGTGAAAAACTGTTTTTT. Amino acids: CASSLAGGEKLFF.

CDR3 protein: CASSQDQGGEPQHF. The CDR3 nucleotides read TGTGCCAGCAGCCAAGATCAGGGAGGAGAGCCCCAGCATTTT. The chain is built from TRBV4-2 and TRBJ1-5; a weak D match, TRBD1 (5 bases). In germline, CDR1 is LGHNA, CDR2 YNFKEQ. The CDR3 is 14 residues long. Trimming removed 0 bases from V and 8 bases from J, with 11 bases in between.

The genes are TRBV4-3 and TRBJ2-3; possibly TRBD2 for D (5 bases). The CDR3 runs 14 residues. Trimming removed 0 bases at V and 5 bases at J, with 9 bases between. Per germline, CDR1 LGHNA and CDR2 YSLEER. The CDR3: CASSQEIGEDTQYF. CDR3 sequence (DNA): TGCGCCAGCAGCCAAGAAATCGGGGAAGATACGCAGTATTTT.